Below are 27 T cell receptor beta chains sequenced from a single sample in a study of cytomegalovirus exposure and HLA in healthy donors. Use of 60 Vbeta and 13 Jbeta primers characterized the PCR. The protocol was immunoSEQ multiplex PCR, while the TCRdb copy is restricted to in-frame clones and leaves out a portion. The sample carries about 84,000 clones, 78% recorded once. Material: PBMCs. These receptors were obtained from a male donor in good health and CMV-seropositive.

The J gene is TRBJ1-1, the V gene TRBV25-1; the D is unclear. The V and J ends lost 4 bases and 3 bases respectively, with 15 bases between them. CDR3 size: 15 residues. Germline lookup yields CDR1 MGHDK and CDR2 SYGVNS. DNA for the CDR3: TGTGCCAGCAGTGTTAGTAGCGGTAGGGACACTGAAGCTTTCTTT. The encoded protein is CASSVSSGRDTEAFF.

The chain couples TRBV7-2 to TRBJ2-7, with a weak D call TRBD1 (6 bases). Germline-derived CDR1 and CDR2 are SGHTA and FQGNSA. V shed 4 bases and J shed 11 bases, with 18 bases lying between them. The length of the CDR3 is 13 residues. The CDR3 DNA reads TGTGCCAGCAGCTCCCCCTGGGGGCAGCCTAAGTACTTC. It specifies CASSSPWGQPKYF.

This chain links TRBV9 with TRBJ2-5; 9 bases match TRBD1. The V and J ends lost 4 bases and 7 bases, in that order; junction bases with no gene match: 8. This CDR3 has 14 residues. The germline gives CDR1 SGDLS, CDR2 YYNGEE. The CDR3 loop is CASSTTGTGSTQYF. The CDR3, as DNA: TGTGCCAGCAGCACTACCGGGACAGGGTCGACCCAGTACTTC.

The chain is built from TRBV5-1 and TRBJ2-3, with TRBD2 matching over 9 bases. The CDR3 is 15 residues long. Germline loops: CDR1 SGHRS, CDR2 YFSETQ. J lost 6 bases, V lost 6 bases, and 11 bases had no gene match. The CDR3 DNA follows: TGCGCCAGCAAACTGACTAGCGGAGGCTGGGATACGCAGTATTTT. This translates into CASKLTSGGWDTQYF.

This clone was found once. This chain joins TRBV4-1 and TRBJ2-7, with TRBD2 matching 8 bases. In germline, CDR1 is MGHRA, CDR2 YSYEKL. This CDR3 is 16 amino acids long. Trimming at V came to 1 base and at J to 5 bases, leaving 10 bases not matched to a gene. In nucleotides, the CDR3 is TGCGCCAGCAGCCAAGGGCGGACTAGCCGGTCCAACGAGCAGTACTTC. Translation gives CASSQGRTSRSNEQYF.

This chain links TRBV28 with TRBJ1-4; 9 nucleotides align to TRBD1. Germline CDR1 MDHEN, CDR2 SYDVKM. The CDR3 covers 15 residues. Trimming removed 2 bases from V and 8 bases from J; junction bases left unmatched: 6. The CDR3 protein is CASSLTGTGYEKLFF. CDR3 DNA: TGTGCCAGCAGTTTAACCGGGACAGGGTACGAAAAACTGTTTTTT.

The rearrangement links TRBV6-5 to TRBJ2-5; 8 nucleotides line up with TRBD1. The V gene end was trimmed by 4 bases and the J gene end by 5 bases; junction bases not matched to a gene: 6. The germline CDR1 and CDR2 sequences are MNHEY and SVGAGI. The CDR3 spans 14 residues. In DNA, the CDR3 is TGTGCCAGCAGTTGGGACAGGAAGGTGGAGACCCAGTACTTC. Translating it yields CASSWDRKVETQYF.

This sequence joins TRBV5-4 and TRBJ2-3, with 12 positions matching TRBD2. CDR1 and CDR2 from the germline V gene are SGHNT and YYREEE (reference sequence). Unmatched junction bases numbered 2, after V lost 1 base and J lost 5 bases. The length of the CDR3 is 15 residues. The chain's CDR3 is CASSLRTSGVDTQYF. CDR3 DNA sequence: TGTGCCAGCAGCTTGAGGACTAGCGGGGTAGATACGCAGTATTTT.

This clone was seen just once. The rearrangement joins TRBV5-1 to TRBJ2-3; TRBD2 agrees at 7 bases. The junction had 7 bases not matched to a gene; V was cut back by 0 bases and J by 0 bases. CDR1 and CDR2 (germline): SGHRS, YFSETQ. The CDR3 spans 17 residues. CDR3 nucleotide sequence: TGCGCCAGCAGCTTGGGTCTAGCGGATTATAGCACAGATACGCAGTATTTT. Its protein is CASSLGLADYSTDTQYF.

The gene calls are TRBV2 and TRBJ2-1, with TRBD1 as a possible D gene (5 bases). Germline V gene lookup returns CDR1 SNHLY and CDR2 FYNNEI. The CDR3 length is 12 residues. Here the CDR3 reads CASGREYNEQFF. The CDR3 DNA is TGTGCAAGTGGCAGGGAATACAATGAGCAGTTCTTC. The full variable domain, with the rest looked up from reference TRBV2 and TRBJ2-1, is EPEVTQTPSHQVTQMGQEVILRCVPISNHLYFYWYRQILGQKVEFLVSFYNNEISEKSEIFDDQFSVERPDGSNFTLKIRSTKLEDSAMYFCASGREYNEQFFGPGTRLTVL.

Concerning this clone itself: Its ends do not fully match the called genes, so a read error is possible. This chain links TRBV7-2 with TRBJ2-7; 10 nucleotides agree with TRBD2. This CDR3 contains 14 residues. The germline V gene has CDR1 SGHTA and CDR2 FQGNSA. The DNA of the CDR3 is TGTGCCAGCAGCTTAGGGACTAGCGGCTACCAGCAGTACTTC. Translated: CASSLGTSGYQQYF.

This chain joins TRBV5-1 and TRBJ2-6; possible D gene TRBD1, 5 bases. This CDR3 comprises 15 residues. CDR1 is SGHRS, CDR2 YFSETQ, per germline. Trimming left V 4 bases short and J 0 bases short, with 8 bases between. CDR3 coding DNA: TGCGCCAGCAGCCCAGACAGCTCTGGGGCCAACGTCCTGACTTTC. Translated, it gives CASSPDSSGANVLTF.

The chain is built from TRBV9 and TRBJ2-2; 13 nucleotides match TRBD2. The CDR3 spans 16 residues. V lost 5 bases to trimming and J lost 2 bases; unmatched junction nucleotides: 3. The V gene's germline CDR1 is SGDLS and CDR2 YYNGEE. As DNA, the CDR3 is TGTGCCAGCAGTGGACTAGCGGGAGTCAACACCGGGGAGCTGTTTTTT. Amino acids: CASSGLAGVNTGELFF. The full variable domain, completed using reference TRBV9 and TRBJ2-2, is DSGVTQTPKHLITATGQRVTLRCSPRSGDLSVYWYQQSLDQGLQFLIQYYNGEERAKGNILERFSAQQFPDLHSELNLSSLELGDSALYFCASSGLAGVNTGELFFGEGSRLTVL.

This clone has just a few counts. V usage is TRBV7-3 and J usage is TRBJ2-3; 9 nucleotides agree with TRBD2. Germline lookup yields CDR1 SGHTA and CDR2 FQGTGA. The CDR3 runs 13 residues. V gave up 8 bases and J gave up 6 bases; unmatched junction bases: 6. CDR3 sequence reads: CASGGRAADTQYF. Here the CDR3 DNA reads TGTGCCAGCGGCGGGAGGGCCGCGGATACGCAGTATTTT.

This chain uses TRBV2 with TRBJ2-7; 15 bases fit TRBD2. J lost 6 bases, V lost 3 bases, and 6 bases had no gene match. This CDR3 region has 16 residues. CDR1 SNHLY and CDR2 FYNNEI come from the germline V gene. CDR3 loop: CASSERTSGRAGEQYF. The DNA of the CDR3 is TGTGCCAGCAGTGAGAGGACTAGCGGGAGGGCGGGCGAGCAGTACTTC.

This clone was recorded once. The chain couples TRBV19 to TRBJ2-5; maybe TRBD1 (6 bases). The DNA end is a closer match to TRBJ2-7, so the J assignment may be wrong. This CDR3 has 12 residues. Looked up from germline, CDR1 is LNHDA and CDR2 is SQIVND (reference sequence). CDR3 protein: CASSRTGYEQYF. The CDR3 bases are TGTGCCAGTAGCCGCACAGGGTACGAGCAGTACTTC.

The chain employs TRBV2 and TRBJ1-1; weak D call: TRBD1 (5 bases). Trimming took 2 bases from V and 0 from J, leaving 10 bases between them. Germline assignment: CDR1 SNHLY and CDR2 FYNNEI. The CDR3 has 15 amino acids. CDR3 loop: CASSERGAMNTEAFF. CDR3 bases: TGTGCCAGCAGTGAACGTGGGGCGATGAACACTGAAGCTTTCTTT.

The chain joins TRBV25-1 to TRBJ2-7; 10 nucleotides match TRBD2. The CDR3 has 13 residues. Unmatched junction bases numbered 6, after V lost 7 bases and J lost 6 bases. Germline CDR1 and CDR2: MGHDK and SYGVNS. The CDR3 sequence is CASIASGSREQYF. The CDR3 DNA is TGTGCCAGCATAGCTAGCGGGAGTCGCGAGCAGTACTTC.

J is TRBJ2-3 and V is TRBV16; 14 bases are shared with TRBD2. CDR1 and CDR2 from the germline V gene are KGHSY and FQNENV. This CDR3 region has 19 residues. V lost 2 bases to trimming and J lost 1 base; unmatched junction nucleotides: 8. CDR3 region: CASSQTTGLAGARTDTQYF. Here the CDR3 DNA reads TGTGCCAGCAGCCAAACCACGGGACTAGCGGGAGCCCGCACAGATACGCAGTATTTT.

The chain joins TRBV19 to TRBJ1-2; 7 nucleotides agree with TRBD1. The germline V gene has CDR1 LNHDA and CDR2 SQIVND (reference sequence). Trimming took 8 bases from V and 4 from J; bases not matched to a gene: 13. The CDR3 has 15 residues. In DNA, the CDR3 is TGTGCCAGTCGAAAGTCCACAGGGGATTCCTATGGCTACACCTTC. Translated, it gives CASRKSTGDSYGYTF. The full variable domain, in which reference TRBV19 and TRBJ1-2 provide the parts outside the CDR3, is DGGITQSPKYLFRKEGQNVTLSCEQNLNHDAMYWYRQDPGQGLRLIYYSQIVNDFQKGDIAEGYSVSREKKESFPLTVTSAQKNPTAFYLCASRKSTGDSYGYTFGSGTRLTVV.

This chain links TRBV14 with TRBJ2-7; D remains unclear. V was trimmed by 0 bases and J by 4 bases, leaving 7 bases between them. The CDR3 has 13 residues. Germline V gene sequence: CDR1 SGHDN, CDR2 FVKESK. The CDR3 here is CASSQDGRYEQYF. For the CDR3, the DNA is TGTGCCAGCAGCCAAGATGGGCGTTACGAGCAGTACTTC.

The chain combines TRBV7-8 with TRBJ2-1, with 8 bases that match TRBD1. CDR3 length: 16 residues. Germline V CDR1 and CDR2: SGHVS, FQNEAQ. The V segment lost 4 bases and the J segment 3 bases; nucleotides outside the gene matches: 8. This CDR3 is CASSWTGKVGYNEQFF. DNA of the CDR3: TGTGCCAGCAGCTGGACAGGGAAGGTTGGCTACAATGAGCAGTTCTTC.

The V call is TRBV10-2, the J call TRBJ2-7; D ambiguous. V was cut by 8 bases and J by 3 bases, with 11 bases left in between. Per germline, CDR1 WSHSY and CDR2 SAAADI. This CDR3 region has 12 residues. Here the CDR3 DNA reads TGCGCCAGCGGCCCGTTATTCTACGAGCAGTACTTC. Amino acid sequence: CASGPLFYEQYF.

V and J are TRBV5-6 and TRBJ2-2; D unresolved. The V end was cut by 5 bases, the J end by 0 bases, with 8 bases between. The CDR3 sequence is 14 residues long. CDR1 and CDR2 from the germline V gene are SGHDT and YYEEEE. In DNA form, the CDR3 reads TGTGCCAGCAGGGAGTACACGAACACCGGGGAGCTGTTTTTT. Translation: CASREYTNTGELFF. Variable domain in full (rest from reference TRBV5-6 and TRBJ2-2): DAGVTQSPTHLIKTRGQQVTLRCSPKSGHDTVSWYQQALGQGPQFIFQYYEEEERQRGNFPDRFSGHQFPNYSSELNVNALLLGDSALYLCASREYTNTGELFFGEGSRLTVL.

This rearrangement joins TRBV5-6 to TRBJ2-7; 9 bases agree with TRBD2. Trimming took 4 bases from V and 4 from J; bases not matched to a gene: 9. Germline CDR1 is SGHDT and CDR2 is YYEEEE. This CDR3 region has 15 residues. The DNA of the CDR3 is TGTGCCAGCAGCGGGGCAGGCGGGAGGGGGTACGAGCAGTACTTC. Its translation: CASSGAGGRGYEQYF.

The chain combines TRBV5-1 with TRBJ2-2; D unresolved. V was cut by 0 bases and J by 6 bases, with 12 bases left in between. Germline lookup yields CDR1 SGHRS and CDR2 YFSETQ. CDR3 length: 15 amino acids. CDR3 bases: TGCGCCAGCAGCTTGGTTTCAGGTGGATCCGGGGAGCTGTTTTTT. This encodes CASSLVSGGSGELFF.

This clone has a single count. CDR3 nucleotide sequence: TGTGCCAGCAGCCAGGGACTCAACACCGGGGAGCTGTTTTTT. Its protein is CASSQGLNTGELFF. This chain connects TRBV27 to TRBJ2-2, with D possibly matching TRBD2 (6 bases). V dropped 6 bases and J dropped 2 bases, with 10 bases sitting between them. CDR3 length: 14 residues. The germline CDR1 and CDR2 sequences are MNHEY and SMNVEV (reference sequence).